This T cell receptor (beta chain) is from a study of T cell repertoires in aging, cancer and after chemotherapy. Study context: Over several months to years, re-sampled healthy donor repertoires clearly shared clones.

CDR1 is LNHNV and CDR2 is YYDKDF in the germline V gene (reference sequence). This CDR3 is built from 14 residues. Between the trimmed V and J ends, which lost 5 bases and 5 bases, there was a span of 15 bases. A mixed TRB-A/B primer pool amplified rearranged TRB by multiplex touch-down PCR. One entry per CDR3 protein, called by TCRdb with MiXCR from the multiplex PCR reads. The sample records 5,000 to 6,000 distinct CDR3 sequences, about 24% being singletons. By share, this clonotype ranks as medium-sized. The antigen is not known. Amplification of TCR beta used genomic DNA extracted from peripheral blood. Whole-study findings and limits: These repertoire data do not allow conclusions about immunological memory after chemotherapy. In each cancer cohort, median generation probability increased across chemotherapy, suggesting thymic output rebounded.

Sequencing was performed on blood. This clonotype was obtained from a human donor in good health. The V call is TRBV15, the J call TRBJ2-5, with D possibly being TRBD2 (5 bases). The CDR3 coding sequence is TGTGCCACCAGCGGTATCGGACGAGGGGAGACCCAGTACTTC. It yields the protein CATSGIGRGETQYF.